This TCR beta chain was captured in a study of graft-versus-host responses after intestinal transplantation. The wider study: Isolated intestinal, liver-intestinal, or multivisceral transplants were what recipients had. Induction with anti-thymocyte globulin, then tacrolimus and steroids for roughly 3 years, was given to all recipients.

Here immunoSEQ multiplex PCR was the method, and the copy in TCRdb shows in-frame clones only, minus some. The repertoire holds 4,000 or so clones, with roughly three quarters as singletons. The CDR3 runs to 19 residues. CDR1 is MGHRA, CDR2 YSYEKL, per germline. V lost 0 bases and J 1 base, leaving 21 bases between the germline ends. Grafts had their tissue processed, releasing intraepithelial and lamina propria lymphocytes. With regard to this clone: Antigen unknown.

Regarding the study as a whole: The presence of high graft-versus-host to host-versus-graft clonal ratios in allografts characterized patients with graft-donor T cell macrochimerism. Recipient bone marrow held GvH clones, some seen earlier in ileum or blood.

The starting material was ileum tissue, obtained around 340 days after intestinal transplantation. The receptor comes from a human patient who received an intestinal transplant, so some T cells may come from the graft donor. This sequence joins TRBV4-1 and TRBJ2-5; no firm D call. In nucleotides, the CDR3 is TGCGCCAGCAGCCAAGATGTTCCCCTTATACAGTACCCCCAAGAGACCCAGTACTTC. It codes for CASSQDVPLIQYPQETQYF.